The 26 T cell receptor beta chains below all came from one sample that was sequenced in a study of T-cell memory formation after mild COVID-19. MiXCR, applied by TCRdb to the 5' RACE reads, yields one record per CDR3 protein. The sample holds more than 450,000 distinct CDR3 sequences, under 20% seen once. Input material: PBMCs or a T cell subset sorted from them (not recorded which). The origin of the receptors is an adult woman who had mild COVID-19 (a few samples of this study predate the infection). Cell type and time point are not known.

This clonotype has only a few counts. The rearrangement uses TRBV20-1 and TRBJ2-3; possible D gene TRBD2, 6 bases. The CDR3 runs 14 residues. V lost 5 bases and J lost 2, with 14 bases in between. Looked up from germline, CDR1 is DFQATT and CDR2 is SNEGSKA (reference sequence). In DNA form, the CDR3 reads TGCAGTGCTGCCGGGACTTTAAACACAGATACGCAGTATTTT. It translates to CSAAGTLNTDTQYF.

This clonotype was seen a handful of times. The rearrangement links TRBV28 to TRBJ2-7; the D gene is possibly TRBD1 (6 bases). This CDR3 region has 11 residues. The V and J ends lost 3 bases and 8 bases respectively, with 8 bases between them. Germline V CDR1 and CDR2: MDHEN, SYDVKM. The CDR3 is CASSLGDKQYF. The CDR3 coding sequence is TGTGCCAGCAGTTTGGGGGACAAGCAGTACTTC.

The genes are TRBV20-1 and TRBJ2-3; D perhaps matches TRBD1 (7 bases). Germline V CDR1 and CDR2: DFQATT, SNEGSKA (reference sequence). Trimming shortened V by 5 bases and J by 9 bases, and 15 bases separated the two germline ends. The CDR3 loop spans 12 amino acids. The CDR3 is CSAVHRGGTQYF. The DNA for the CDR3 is TGCAGTGCTGTCCACAGGGGAGGCACGCAGTATTTT.

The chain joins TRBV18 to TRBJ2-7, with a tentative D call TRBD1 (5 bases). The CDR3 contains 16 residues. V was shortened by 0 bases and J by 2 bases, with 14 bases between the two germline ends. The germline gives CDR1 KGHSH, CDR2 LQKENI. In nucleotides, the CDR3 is TGTGCCAGCTCACCACCGATGCCAGGGTCCACCTACGAGCAGTACTTC. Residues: CASSPPMPGSTYEQYF.

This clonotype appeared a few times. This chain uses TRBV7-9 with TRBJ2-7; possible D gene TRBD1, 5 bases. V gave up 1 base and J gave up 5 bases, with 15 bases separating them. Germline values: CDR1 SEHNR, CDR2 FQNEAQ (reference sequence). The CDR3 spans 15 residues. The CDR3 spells CASSLGGTALDEQYF. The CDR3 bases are TGTGCCAGCAGCTTAGGGGGCACGGCCCTAGACGAGCAGTACTTC.

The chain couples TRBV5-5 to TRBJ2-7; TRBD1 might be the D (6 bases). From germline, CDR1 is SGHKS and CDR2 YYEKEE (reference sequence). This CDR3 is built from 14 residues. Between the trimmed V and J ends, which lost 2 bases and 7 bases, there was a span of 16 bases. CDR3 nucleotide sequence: TGTGCCAGCAGCTTCGGACAGCCAGTGAGGGAGCAGTACTTC. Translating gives CASSFGQPVREQYF.

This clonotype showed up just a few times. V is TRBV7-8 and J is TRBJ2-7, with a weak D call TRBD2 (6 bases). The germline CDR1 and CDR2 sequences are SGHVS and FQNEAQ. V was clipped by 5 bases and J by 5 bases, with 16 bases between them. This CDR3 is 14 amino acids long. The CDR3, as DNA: TGTGCCAGCAGCCCCCCCGCTAGCGTAAACGAGCAGTACTTC. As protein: CASSPPASVNEQYF.

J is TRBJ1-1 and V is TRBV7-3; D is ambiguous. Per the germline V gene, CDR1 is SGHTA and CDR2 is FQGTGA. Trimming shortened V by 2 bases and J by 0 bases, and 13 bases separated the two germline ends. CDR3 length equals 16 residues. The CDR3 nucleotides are TGTGCCAGCAGCTTAGAAGGGCGAGCGGTGAACACTGAAGCTTTCTTT. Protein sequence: CASSLEGRAVNTEAFF.

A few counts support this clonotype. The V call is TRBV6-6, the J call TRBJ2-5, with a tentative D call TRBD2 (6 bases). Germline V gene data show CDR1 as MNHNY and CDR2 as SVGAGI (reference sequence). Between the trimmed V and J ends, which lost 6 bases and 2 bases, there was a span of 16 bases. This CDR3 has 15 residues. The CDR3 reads CASRESSGAQETQYF. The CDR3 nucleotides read TGTGCCAGCAGAGAAAGTAGCGGAGCTCAAGAGACCCAGTACTTC.

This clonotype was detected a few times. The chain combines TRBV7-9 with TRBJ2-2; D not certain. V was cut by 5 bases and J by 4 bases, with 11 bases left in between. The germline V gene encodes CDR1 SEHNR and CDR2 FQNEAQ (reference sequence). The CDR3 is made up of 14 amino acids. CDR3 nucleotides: TGTGCCAGCAGCCCCCCTCACGGCACCGGGGAGCTGTTTTTT. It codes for CASSPPHGTGELFF.

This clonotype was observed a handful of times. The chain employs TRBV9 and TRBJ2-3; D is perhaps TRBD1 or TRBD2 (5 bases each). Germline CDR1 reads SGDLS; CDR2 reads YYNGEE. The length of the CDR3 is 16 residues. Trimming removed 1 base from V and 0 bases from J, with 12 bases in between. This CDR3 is CASSVRGDPSTDTQYF. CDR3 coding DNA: TGTGCCAGCAGCGTACGTGGGGACCCTAGCACAGATACGCAGTATTTT.

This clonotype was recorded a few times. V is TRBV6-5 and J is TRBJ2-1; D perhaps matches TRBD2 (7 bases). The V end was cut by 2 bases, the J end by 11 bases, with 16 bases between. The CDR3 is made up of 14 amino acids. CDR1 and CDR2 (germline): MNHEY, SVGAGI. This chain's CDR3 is CASSYEGGPSQQFF. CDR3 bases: TGTGCCAGCAGTTACGAGGGGGGGCCTAGTCAGCAGTTCTTC.

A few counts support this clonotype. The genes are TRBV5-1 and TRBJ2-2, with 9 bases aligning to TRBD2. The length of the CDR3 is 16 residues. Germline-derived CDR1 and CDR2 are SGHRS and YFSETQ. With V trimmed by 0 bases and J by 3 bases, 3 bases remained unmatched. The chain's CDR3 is CASSLGLADYTGELFF. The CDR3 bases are TGCGCCAGCAGCTTGGGACTAGCGGATTACACCGGGGAGCTGTTTTTT.

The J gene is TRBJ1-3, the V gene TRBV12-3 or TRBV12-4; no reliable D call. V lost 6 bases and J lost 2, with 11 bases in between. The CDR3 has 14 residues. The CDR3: CASSRDRTGNTIYF. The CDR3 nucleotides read TGTGCCAGCAGCAGAGATAGAACTGGAAACACCATATATTTT.

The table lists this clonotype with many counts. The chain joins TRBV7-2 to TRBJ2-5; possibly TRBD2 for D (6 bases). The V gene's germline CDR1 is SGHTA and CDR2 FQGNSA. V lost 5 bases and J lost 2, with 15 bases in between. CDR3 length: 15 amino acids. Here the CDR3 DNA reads TGTGCCAGCAGCACAGTTAGCGGAGCTCAAGAGACCCAGTACTTC. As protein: CASSTVSGAQETQYF.

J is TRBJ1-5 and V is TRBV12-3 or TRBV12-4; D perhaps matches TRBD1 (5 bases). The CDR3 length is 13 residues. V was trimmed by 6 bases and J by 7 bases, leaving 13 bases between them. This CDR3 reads CASSDQGAQPQHF. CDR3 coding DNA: TGTGCCAGCAGCGACCAGGGAGCCCAGCCCCAGCATTTT.

The CDR3 loop is CASSLVRLYNEQFF. CDR3 in DNA: TGTGCCAGCAGCTTAGTAAGACTGTACAATGAGCAGTTCTTC. J is TRBJ2-1 and V is TRBV7-2; D ambiguous. The CDR3 length is 14 residues. Germline CDR1 is SGHTA and CDR2 is FQGNSA. Trimming removed 1 base from V and 4 bases from J, with 8 bases in between.

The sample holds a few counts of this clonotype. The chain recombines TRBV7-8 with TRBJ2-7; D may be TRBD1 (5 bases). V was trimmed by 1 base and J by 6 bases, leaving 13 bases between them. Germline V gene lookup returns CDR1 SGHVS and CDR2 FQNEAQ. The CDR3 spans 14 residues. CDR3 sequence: CASSLGLDTGEQYF. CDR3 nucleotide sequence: TGTGCCAGCAGCTTAGGGCTAGACACAGGCGAGCAGTACTTC.

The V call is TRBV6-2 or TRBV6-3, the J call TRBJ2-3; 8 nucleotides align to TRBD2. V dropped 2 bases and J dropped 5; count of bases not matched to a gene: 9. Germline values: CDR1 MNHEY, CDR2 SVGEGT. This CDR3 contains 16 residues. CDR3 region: CASSYGVGRARDTQYF. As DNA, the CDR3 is TGTGCCAGCAGTTACGGGGTCGGGAGGGCCAGAGATACGCAGTATTTT.

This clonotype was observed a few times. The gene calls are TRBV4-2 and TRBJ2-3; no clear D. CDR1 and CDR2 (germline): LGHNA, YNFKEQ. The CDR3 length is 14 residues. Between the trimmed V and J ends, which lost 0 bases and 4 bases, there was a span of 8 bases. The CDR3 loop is CASSQDKSSDTQYF. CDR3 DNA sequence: TGTGCCAGCAGCCAAGATAAAAGCTCAGATACGCAGTATTTT.

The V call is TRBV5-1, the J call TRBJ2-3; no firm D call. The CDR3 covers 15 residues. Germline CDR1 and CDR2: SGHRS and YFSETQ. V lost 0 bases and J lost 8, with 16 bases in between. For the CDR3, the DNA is TGCGCCAGCAGCTTGGTAGTGAAGCAGTTGGTTACGCAGTATTTT. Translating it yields CASSLVVKQLVTQYF.

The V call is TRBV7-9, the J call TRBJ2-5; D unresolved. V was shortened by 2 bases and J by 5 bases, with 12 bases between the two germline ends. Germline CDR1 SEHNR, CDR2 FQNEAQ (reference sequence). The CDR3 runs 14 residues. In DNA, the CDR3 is TGTGCCAGCAGCTTATCATCCGTATCGGAGACCCAGTACTTC. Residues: CASSLSSVSETQYF.

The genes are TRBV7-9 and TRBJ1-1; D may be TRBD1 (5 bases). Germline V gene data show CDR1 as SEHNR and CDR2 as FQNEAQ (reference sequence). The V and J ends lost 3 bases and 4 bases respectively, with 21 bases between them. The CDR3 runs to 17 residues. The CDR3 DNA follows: TGTGCCAGCAGCTTCTACGGGACTCTTGACTTTGGCACTGAAGCTTTCTTT. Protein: CASSFYGTLDFGTEAFF. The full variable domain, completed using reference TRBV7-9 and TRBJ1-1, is DTGVSQNPRHKITKRGQNVTFRCDPISEHNRLYWYRQTLGQGPEFLTYFQNEAQLEKSRLLSDRFSAERPKGSFSTLEIQRTEQGDSAMYLCASSFYGTLDFGTEAFFGQGTRLTVV.

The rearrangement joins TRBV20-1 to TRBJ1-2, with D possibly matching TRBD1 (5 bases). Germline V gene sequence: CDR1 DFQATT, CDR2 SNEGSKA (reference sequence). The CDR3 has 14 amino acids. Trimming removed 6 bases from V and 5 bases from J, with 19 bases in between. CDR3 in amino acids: CSASLAGTDYGYTF. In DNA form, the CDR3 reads TGCAGTGCCTCACTTGCCGGGACGGATTATGGCTACACCTTC.

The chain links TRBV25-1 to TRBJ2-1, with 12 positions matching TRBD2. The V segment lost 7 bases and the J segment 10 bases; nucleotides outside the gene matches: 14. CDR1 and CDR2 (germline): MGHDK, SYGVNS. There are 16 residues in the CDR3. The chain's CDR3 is CASTPGGASGRDEQFF. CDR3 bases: TGTGCCAGCACCCCGGGAGGGGCTAGCGGGAGGGACGAGCAGTTCTTC.

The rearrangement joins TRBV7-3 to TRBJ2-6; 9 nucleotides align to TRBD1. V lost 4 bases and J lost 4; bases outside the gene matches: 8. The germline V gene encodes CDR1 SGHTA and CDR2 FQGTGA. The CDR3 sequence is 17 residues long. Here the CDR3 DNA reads TGTGCCAGCAGCTCCAAGGGACAGGGTTCGGGGGCCAACGTCCTGACTTTC. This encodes CASSSKGQGSGANVLTF.